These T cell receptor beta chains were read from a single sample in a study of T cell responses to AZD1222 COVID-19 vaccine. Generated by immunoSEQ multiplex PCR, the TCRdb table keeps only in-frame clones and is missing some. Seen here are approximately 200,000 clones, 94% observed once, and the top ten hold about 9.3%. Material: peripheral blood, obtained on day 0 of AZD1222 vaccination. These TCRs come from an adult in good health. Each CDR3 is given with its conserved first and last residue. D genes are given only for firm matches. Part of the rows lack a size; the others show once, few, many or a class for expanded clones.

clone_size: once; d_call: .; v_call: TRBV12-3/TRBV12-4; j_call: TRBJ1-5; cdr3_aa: CASSFGGQPQHF; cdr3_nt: TGTGCCAGCAGTTTCGGCGGACAGCCCCAGCATTTT
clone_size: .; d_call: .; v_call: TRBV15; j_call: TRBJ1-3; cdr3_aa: CATSRASRNSGNTIYF; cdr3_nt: TGTGCCACCAGCAGAGCAAGTCGAAACTCTGGAAACACCATATATTTT
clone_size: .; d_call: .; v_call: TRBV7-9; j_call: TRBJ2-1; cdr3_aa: CASGERGGYNEQFF; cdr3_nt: TGTGCCAGCGGGGAACGAGGGGGCTACAATGAGCAGTTCTTC
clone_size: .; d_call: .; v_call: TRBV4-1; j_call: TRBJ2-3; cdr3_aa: CASSQGNRAYTDTQYF; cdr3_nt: TGCGCCAGCAGCCAAGGGAACAGAGCATACACAGATACGCAGTATTTT
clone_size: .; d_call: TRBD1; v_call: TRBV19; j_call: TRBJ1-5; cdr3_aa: CASSTTGASLLQPQHF; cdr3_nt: TGTGCCAGTAGTACCACAGGGGCCTCCTTACTTCAGCCCCAGCATTTT
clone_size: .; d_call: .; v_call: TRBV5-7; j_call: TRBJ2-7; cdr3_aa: CASSPLGDEQYF; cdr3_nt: TGTGCCAGCAGCCCCTTGGGAGACGAGCAGTACTTC
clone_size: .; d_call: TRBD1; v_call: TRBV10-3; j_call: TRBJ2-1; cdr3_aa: CAIREDRSDEQFF; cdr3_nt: TGTGCCATCAGGGAGGACAGGTCCGATGAGCAGTTCTTC
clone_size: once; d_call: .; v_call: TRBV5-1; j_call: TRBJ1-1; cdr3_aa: CASSLELGARDTEAFF; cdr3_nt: TGCGCCAGCAGCTTGGAACTGGGGGCGAGGGACACTGAAGCTTTCTTT
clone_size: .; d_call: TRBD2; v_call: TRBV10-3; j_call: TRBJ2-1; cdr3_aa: CAISGEGGVYNEQFF; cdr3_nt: TGTGCCATCAGTGGGGAGGGCGGGGTCTACAATGAGCAGTTCTTC
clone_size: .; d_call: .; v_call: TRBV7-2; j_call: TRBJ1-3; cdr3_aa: CASSKGGIGGNTIYF; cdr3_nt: TGTGCCAGCAGCAAAGGGGGGATAGGTGGAAACACCATATATTTT
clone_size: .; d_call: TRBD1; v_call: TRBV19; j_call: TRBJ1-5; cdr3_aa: CASSPRTGGIGNQPQHF; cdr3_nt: TGTGCCAGTAGTCCGCGCACAGGGGGCATCGGCAATCAGCCCCAGCATTTT
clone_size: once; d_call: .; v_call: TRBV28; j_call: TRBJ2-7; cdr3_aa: CASNNRGGTVEQYF; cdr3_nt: TGTGCCAGCAACAACCGCGGTGGGACGGTCGAGCAGTACTTC
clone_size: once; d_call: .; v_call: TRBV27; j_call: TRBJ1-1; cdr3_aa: CASRREGRTEAFF; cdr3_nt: TGTGCCAGCAGAAGAGAGGGGAGGACTGAAGCTTTCTTT
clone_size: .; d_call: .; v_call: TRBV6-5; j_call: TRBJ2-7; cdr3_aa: CASSYSHEYEQYF; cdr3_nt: TGTGCCAGCAGTTACTCACACGAATACGAGCAGTACTTC
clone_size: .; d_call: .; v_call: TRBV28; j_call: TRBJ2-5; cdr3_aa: CASSWGSGGHQETQYF; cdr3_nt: TGTGCCAGCAGTTGGGGAAGTGGAGGCCACCAAGAGACCCAGTACTTC
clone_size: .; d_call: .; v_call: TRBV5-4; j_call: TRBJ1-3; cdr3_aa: CASSSSTFLAGNTIYF; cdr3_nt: TGTGCCAGCAGCTCCTCTACATTCTTGGCCGGAAACACCATATATTTT
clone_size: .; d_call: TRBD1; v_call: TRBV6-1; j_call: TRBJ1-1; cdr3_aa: CASSDFPGQGNTEAFF; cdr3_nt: TGTGCCAGCAGTGATTTTCCCGGACAGGGTAACACTGAAGCTTTCTTT
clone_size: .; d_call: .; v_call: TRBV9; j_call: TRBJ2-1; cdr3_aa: CASSVGAGSYNEQFF; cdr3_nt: TGTGCCAGCAGCGTAGGAGCGGGCTCCTACAATGAGCAGTTCTTC
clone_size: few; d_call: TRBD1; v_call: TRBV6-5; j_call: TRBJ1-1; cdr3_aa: CASSYGNRGANTEAFF; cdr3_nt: TGTGCCAGCAGTTACGGGAACAGGGGTGCGAACACTGAAGCTTTCTTT
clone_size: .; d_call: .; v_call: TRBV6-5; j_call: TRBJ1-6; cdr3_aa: CATDPSSYNSPLHF; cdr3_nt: TGTGCCACCGATCCTAGCTCCTATAATTCACCCCTCCACTTT